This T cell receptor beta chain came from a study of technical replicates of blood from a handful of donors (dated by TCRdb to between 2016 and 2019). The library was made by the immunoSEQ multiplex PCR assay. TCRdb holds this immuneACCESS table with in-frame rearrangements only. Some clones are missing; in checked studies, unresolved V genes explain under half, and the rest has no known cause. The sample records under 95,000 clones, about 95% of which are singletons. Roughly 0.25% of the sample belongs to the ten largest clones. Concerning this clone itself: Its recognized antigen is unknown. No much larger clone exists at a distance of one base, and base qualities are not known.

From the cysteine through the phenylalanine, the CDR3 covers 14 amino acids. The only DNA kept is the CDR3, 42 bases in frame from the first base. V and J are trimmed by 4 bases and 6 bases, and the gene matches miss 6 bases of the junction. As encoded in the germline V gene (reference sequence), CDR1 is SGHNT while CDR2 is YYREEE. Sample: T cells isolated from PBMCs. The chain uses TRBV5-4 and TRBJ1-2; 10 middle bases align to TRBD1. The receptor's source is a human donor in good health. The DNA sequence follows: TGTGCCAGCAGCCGCCCCGGGACAGGGGATGGCTACACCTTC. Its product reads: CASSRPGTGDGYTF.